This T cell receptor (beta chain) was identified during a study of control samples from healthy donors and cancer patients. The CDR3 has 12 amino acids. V dropped 5 bases and J dropped 4; count of bases not matched to a gene: 1. Assay used: immunoSEQ multiplex PCR; TCRdb lists only in-frame clones, some missing. The data show tens of thousands of clones, with 89% seen just once and roughly 1.5% held by the top ten. Sequencing used PBMCs. V usage is TRBV12-3 or TRBV12-4 and J usage is TRBJ2-5, with 7 nucleotides matching TRBD2. The TCR sequence derives from a man aged 35-49 years with colorectal cancer. CDR3 coding DNA: TGTGCCAGCAGTCCTAGCGGAGAGACCCAGTACTTC. Amino acids: CASSPSGETQYF.